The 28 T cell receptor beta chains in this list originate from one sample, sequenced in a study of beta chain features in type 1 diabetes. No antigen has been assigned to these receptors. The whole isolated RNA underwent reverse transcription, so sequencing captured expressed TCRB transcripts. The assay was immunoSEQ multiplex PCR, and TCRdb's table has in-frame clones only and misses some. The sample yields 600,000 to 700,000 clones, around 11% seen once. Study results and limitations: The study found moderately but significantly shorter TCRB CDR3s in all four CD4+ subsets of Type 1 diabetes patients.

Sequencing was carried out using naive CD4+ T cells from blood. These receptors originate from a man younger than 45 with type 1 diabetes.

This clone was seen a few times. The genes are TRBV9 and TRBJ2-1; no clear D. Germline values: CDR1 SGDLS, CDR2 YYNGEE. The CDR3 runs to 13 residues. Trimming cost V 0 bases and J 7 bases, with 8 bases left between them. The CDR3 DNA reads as TGTGCCAGCAGCGTAGACCTGGTTAATGAGCAGTTCTTC. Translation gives CASSVDLVNEQFF.

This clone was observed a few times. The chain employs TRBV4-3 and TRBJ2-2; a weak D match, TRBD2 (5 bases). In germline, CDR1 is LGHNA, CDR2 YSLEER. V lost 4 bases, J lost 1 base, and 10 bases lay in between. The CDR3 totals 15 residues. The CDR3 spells CASSPLAGNTGELFF. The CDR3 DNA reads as TGCGCCAGCAGCCCACTCGCGGGGAACACCGGGGAGCTGTTTTTT.

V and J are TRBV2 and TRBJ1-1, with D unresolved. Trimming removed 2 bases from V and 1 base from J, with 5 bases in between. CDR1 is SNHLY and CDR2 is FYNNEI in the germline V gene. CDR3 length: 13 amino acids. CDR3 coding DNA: TGTGCCAGCAGTGAACAGACGAACACTGAAGCTTTCTTT. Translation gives CASSEQTNTEAFF.

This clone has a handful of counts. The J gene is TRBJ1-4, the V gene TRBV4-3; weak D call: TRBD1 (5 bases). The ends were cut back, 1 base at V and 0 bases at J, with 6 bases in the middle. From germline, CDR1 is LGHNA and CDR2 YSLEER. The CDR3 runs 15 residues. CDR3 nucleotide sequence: TGCGCCAGCAGCCAAGGGGGGTCAACTAATGAAAAACTGTTTTTT. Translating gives CASSQGGSTNEKLFF.

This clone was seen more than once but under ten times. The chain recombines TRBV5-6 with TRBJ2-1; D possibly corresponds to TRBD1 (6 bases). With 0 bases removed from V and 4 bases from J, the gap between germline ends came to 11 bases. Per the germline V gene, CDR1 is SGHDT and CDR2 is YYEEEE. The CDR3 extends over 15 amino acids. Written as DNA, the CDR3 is TGTGCCAGCAGCTTGGTAACGGACAGTTACAATGAGCAGTTCTTC. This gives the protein CASSLVTDSYNEQFF.

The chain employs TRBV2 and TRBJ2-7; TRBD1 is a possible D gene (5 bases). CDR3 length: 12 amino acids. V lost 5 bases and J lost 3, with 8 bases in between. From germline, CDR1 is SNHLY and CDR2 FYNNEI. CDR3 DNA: TGTGCCAGCAGTCCGACAGTCTACGAGCAGTACTTC. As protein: CASSPTVYEQYF.

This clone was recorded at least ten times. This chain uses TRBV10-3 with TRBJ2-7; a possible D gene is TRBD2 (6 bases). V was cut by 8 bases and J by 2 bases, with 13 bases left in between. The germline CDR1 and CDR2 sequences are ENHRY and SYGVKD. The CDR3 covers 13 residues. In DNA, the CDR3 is TGTGCCATCTCCGGGACTGAGACCTACGAGCAGTACTTC. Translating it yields CAISGTETYEQYF.

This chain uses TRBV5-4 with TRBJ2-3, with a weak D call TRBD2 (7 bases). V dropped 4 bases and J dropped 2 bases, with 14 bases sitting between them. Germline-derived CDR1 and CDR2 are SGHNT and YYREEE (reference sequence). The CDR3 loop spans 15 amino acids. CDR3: CASSPGGTNTDTQYF. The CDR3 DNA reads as TGTGCCAGCAGCCCCGGGGGGACAAACACAGATACGCAGTATTTT.

The CDR3 reads CASSDDRSYEQYF. CDR3 DNA sequence: TGTGCCAGCAGTGACGACAGGAGCTACGAGCAGTACTTC. The chain has TRBV6-1 and TRBJ2-7; tentatively, D is TRBD1 (6 bases). The CDR3 runs to 13 residues. CDR1 and CDR2 from the germline V gene are MNHNS and SASEGT. Trimming removed 3 bases at V and 3 bases at J, with 9 bases between.

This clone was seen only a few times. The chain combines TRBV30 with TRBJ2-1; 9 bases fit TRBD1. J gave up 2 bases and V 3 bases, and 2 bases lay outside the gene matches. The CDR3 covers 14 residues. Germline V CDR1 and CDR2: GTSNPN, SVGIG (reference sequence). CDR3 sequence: CAWRDRGPYNEQFF. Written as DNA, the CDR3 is TGTGCCTGGAGGGACAGGGGCCCCTACAATGAGCAGTTCTTC.

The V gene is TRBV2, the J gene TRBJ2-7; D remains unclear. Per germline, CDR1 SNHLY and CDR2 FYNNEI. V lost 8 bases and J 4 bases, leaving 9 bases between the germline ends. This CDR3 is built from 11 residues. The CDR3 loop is CASRREYEQYF. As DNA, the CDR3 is TGTGCCAGCCGTCGAGAATACGAGCAGTACTTC. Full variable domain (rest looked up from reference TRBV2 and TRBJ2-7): EPEVTQTPSHQVTQMGQEVILRCVPISNHLYFYWYRQILGQKVEFLVSFYNNEISEKSEIFDDQFSVERPDGSNFTLKIRSTKLEDSAMYFCASRREYEQYFGPGTRLTVT.

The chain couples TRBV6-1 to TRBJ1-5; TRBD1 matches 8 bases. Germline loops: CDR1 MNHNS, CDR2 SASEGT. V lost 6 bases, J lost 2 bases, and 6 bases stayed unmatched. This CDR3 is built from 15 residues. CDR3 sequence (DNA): TGTGCCAGCAGCCGGGGACAGGTCGGCAATCAGCCCCAGCATTTT. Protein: CASSRGQVGNQPQHF.

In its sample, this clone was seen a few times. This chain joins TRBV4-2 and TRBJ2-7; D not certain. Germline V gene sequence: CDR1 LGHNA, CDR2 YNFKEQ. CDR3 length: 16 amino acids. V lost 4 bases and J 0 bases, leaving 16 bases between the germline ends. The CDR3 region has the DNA TGTGCCAGCAGCCCGACTCGCGGCCACTTCTCCTACGAGCAGTACTTC. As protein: CASSPTRGHFSYEQYF.

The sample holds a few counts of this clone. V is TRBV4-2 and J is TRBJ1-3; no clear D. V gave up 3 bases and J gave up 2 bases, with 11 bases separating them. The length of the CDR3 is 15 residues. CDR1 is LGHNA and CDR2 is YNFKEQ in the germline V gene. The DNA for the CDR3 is TGTGCCAGCAGCCAGGACGGAGGAACTGGAAACACCATATATTTT. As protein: CASSQDGGTGNTIYF.

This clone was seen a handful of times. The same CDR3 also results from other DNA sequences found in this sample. The CDR3 DNA reads TGCGCCAGCAGCTTGGATGGCAATCAGCCCCAGCATTTT. Translating gives CASSLDGNQPQHF. The V and J genes are TRBV5-1 and TRBJ1-5; D call uncertain. This CDR3 region has 13 residues. Per the germline V gene, CDR1 is SGHRS and CDR2 is YFSETQ. Trimming cost V 0 bases and J 2 bases, with 3 bases left between them.

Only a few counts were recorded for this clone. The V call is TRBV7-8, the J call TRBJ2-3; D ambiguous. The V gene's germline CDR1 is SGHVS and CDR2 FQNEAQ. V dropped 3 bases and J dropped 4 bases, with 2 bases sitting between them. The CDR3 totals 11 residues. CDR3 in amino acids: CASSLADTQYF. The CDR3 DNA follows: TGTGCCAGCAGCTTGGCAGATACGCAGTATTTT.

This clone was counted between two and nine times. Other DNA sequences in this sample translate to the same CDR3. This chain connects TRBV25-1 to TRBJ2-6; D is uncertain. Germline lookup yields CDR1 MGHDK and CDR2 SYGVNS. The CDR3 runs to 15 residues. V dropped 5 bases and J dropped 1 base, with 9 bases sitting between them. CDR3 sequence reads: CASSPRVSGANVLTF. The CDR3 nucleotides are TGTGCCAGCAGTCCTAGGGTATCTGGGGCCAACGTCCTGACTTTC.

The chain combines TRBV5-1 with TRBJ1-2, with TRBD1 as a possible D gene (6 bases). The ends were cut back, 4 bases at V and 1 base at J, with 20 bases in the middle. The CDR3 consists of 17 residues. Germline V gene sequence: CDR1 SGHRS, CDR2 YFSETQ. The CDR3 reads CASSQSPGQKNNYGYTF. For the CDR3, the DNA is TGCGCCAGCAGCCAGAGCCCCGGACAGAAGAATAACTATGGCTACACCTTC. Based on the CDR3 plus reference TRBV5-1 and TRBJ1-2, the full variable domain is KAGVTQTPRYLIKTRGQQVTLSCSPISGHRSVSWYQQTPGQGLQFLFEYFSETQRNKGNFPGRFSGRQFSNSRSEMNVSTLELGDSALYLCASSQSPGQKNNYGYTFGSGTRLTVV.

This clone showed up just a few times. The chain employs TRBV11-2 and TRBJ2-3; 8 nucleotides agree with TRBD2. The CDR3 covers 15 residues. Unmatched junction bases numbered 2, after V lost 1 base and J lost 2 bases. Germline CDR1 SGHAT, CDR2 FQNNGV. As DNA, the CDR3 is TGTGCCAGCAGCTTAGGTAGCGGGGTCACAGATACGCAGTATTTT. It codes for CASSLGSGVTDTQYF.

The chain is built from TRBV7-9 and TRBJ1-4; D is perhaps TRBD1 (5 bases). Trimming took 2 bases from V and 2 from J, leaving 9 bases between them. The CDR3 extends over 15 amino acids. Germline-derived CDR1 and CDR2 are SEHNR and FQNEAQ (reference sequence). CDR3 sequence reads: CASSLPGLTNEKLFF. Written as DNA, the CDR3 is TGTGCCAGCAGCTTACCGGGGCTGACTAATGAAAAACTGTTTTTT.

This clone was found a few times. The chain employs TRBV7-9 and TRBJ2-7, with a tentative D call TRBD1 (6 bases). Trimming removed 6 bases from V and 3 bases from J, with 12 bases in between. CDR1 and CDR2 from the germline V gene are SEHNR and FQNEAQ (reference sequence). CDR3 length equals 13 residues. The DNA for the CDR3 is TGTGCCAGCAGGACAGGCGCCGACTACGAGCAGTACTTC. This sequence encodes CASRTGADYEQYF.

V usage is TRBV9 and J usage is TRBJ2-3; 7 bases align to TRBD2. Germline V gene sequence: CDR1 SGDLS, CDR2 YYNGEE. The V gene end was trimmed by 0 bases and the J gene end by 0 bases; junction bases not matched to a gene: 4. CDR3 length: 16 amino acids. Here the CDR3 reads CASSVVPSGSTDTQYF. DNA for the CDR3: TGTGCCAGCAGCGTAGTCCCTAGCGGTAGCACAGATACGCAGTATTTT.

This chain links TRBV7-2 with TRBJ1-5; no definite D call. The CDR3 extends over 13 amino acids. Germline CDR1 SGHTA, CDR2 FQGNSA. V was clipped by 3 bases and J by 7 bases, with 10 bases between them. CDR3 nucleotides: TGTGCCAGCAGCTTGGGAGTGGACCAGCCCCAGCATTTT. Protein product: CASSLGVDQPQHF.

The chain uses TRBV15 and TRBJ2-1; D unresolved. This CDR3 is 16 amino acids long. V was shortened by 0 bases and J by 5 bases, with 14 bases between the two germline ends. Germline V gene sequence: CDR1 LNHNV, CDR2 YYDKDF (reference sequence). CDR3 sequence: CATSRDSPGGDNEQFF. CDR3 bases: TGTGCCACCAGCAGAGATTCCCCCGGTGGGGACAATGAGCAGTTCTTC.

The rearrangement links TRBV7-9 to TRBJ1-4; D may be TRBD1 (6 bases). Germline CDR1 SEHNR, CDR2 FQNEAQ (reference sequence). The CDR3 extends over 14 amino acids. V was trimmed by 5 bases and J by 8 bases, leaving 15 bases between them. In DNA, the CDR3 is TGTGCCAGCAGCAATGATGGACAGACCGAAAAACTGTTTTTT. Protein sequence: CASSNDGQTEKLFF. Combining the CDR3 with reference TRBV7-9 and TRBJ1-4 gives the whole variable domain DTGVSQNPRHKITKRGQNVTFRCDPISEHNRLYWYRQTLGQGPEFLTYFQNEAQLEKSRLLSDRFSAERPKGSFSTLEIQRTEQGDSAMYLCASSNDGQTEKLFFGSGTQLSVL.

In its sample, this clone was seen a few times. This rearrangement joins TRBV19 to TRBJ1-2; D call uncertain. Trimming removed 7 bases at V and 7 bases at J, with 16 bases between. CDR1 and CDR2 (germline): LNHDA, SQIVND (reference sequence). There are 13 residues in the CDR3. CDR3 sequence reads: CASISPPGSGYTF. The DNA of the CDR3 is TGTGCCAGTATCTCGCCCCCAGGTTCTGGCTACACCTTC.

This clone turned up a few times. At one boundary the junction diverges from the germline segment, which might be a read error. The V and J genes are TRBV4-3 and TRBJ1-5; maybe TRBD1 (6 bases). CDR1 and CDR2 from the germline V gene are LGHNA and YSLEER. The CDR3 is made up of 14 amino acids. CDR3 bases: TGCGCCAGCAGCCAAGATTTGGGCACAGGGCCCCTGACTTTT. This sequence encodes CASSQDLGTGPLTF.

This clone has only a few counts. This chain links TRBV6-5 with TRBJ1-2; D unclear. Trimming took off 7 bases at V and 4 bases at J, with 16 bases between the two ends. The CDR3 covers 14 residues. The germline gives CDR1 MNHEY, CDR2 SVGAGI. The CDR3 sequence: CASKGFERVYGYTF. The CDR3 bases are TGTGCCAGCAAAGGATTCGAAAGAGTCTATGGCTACACCTTC.